Presented here are 5 T cell receptor beta chains from one specimen sequenced in a study of T cells in Graves' hyperthyroidism and ophthalmopathy. RNA transcripts yielded amplified TCR beta CDR3 regions. A set of HTBI primers served as the primers for a first-round RT-PCR of the TCR CDR3. TCRdb recomputed calls from the multiplex PCR reads with MiXCR, one row per CDR3 protein. The table lists about 380,000 distinct CDR3 sequences, about 14% of them singletons. Sequencing was carried out using blood. The source of these receptors is a woman between 25 and 40 years old with Graves' ophthalmopathy.

The gene calls are TRBV15 and TRBJ2-5, with D possibly matching TRBD1 (5 bases). V was shortened by 0 bases and J by 1 base, with 12 bases between the two germline ends. This CDR3 region has 16 residues. CDR1 is LNHNV, CDR2 YYDKDF, per germline (reference sequence). The CDR3 is CATSRDLQALQETQYF. The DNA of the CDR3 is TGTGCCACCAGCAGAGATTTACAGGCCCTCCAAGAGACCCAGTACTTC.

This clonotype was observed at least ten times. The J gene is TRBJ2-7, the V gene TRBV7-9; D is unclear. Germline V gene data show CDR1 as SEHNR and CDR2 as FQNEAQ (reference sequence). The CDR3 is 15 residues long. The ends were cut back, 6 bases at V and 0 bases at J, with 15 bases in the middle. The DNA of the CDR3 is TGTGCCAGCAGACACCCTGACGGAAGCTCCTACGAGCAGTACTTC. Its protein product is CASRHPDGSSYEQYF.

The V gene is TRBV9, the J gene TRBJ2-1; the match to TRBD1 covers 7 bases. The V and J ends lost 3 bases and 4 bases, in that order; junction bases with no gene match: 7. CDR1 and CDR2 from the germline V gene are SGDLS and YYNGEE. There are 15 residues in the CDR3. The CDR3 here is CASSARGLDYNEQFF. The CDR3, as DNA: TGTGCCAGCAGCGCTAGGGGGCTCGATTACAATGAGCAGTTCTTC.

The genes are TRBV20-1 and TRBJ2-1; no reliable D call. The CDR3 spans 11 residues. Trimming cost V 6 bases and J 7 bases, with 10 bases left between them. CDR1 is DFQATT and CDR2 is SNEGSKA in the germline V gene (reference sequence). CDR3 protein: CSADRRNEQFF. Here the CDR3 DNA reads TGCAGTGCCGATCGGCGGAATGAGCAGTTCTTC.

This clonotype was counted ten times or more. V usage is TRBV2 and J usage is TRBJ1-2; no firm D call. Looked up from germline, CDR1 is SNHLY and CDR2 is FYNNEI. Trimming removed 6 bases from V and 8 bases from J, with 13 bases in between. This CDR3 has 12 residues. CDR3 DNA: TGTGCCAGCAGAACCGGGGTCGGGGGCTACACCTTC. This sequence encodes CASRTGVGGYTF.